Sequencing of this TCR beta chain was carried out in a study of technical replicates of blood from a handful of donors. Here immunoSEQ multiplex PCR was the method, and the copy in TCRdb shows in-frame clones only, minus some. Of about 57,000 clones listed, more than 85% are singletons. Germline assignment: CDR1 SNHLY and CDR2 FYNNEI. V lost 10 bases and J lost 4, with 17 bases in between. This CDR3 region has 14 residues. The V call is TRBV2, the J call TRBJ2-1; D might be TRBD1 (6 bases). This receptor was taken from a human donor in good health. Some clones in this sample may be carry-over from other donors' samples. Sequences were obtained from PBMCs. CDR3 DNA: TGTGCCACCGAGATGGGGGCTCTGTACAATGAGCAGTTCTTC. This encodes CATEMGALYNEQFF.